This T cell receptor (beta chain) was sequenced in a study of blood T cell repertoires in COVID-19. Study information: COVID-19 samples from acute and convalescent phases originated in the United States, Italy and Spain. In each case, the material was cDNA or gDNA derived from T cells, B-cell-depleted T cells, or PBMCs.

Per the authors' pipeline: Using reference gene primer amplification, nucleated cell counts were estimated. Clones were read by immunoSEQ multiplex PCR, and TCRdb kept only the in-frame ones, dropping some. V and J calls and clone size are as listed in that table; D and trimming were resolved from the DNA. This table holds about 270,000 clones, about 89% found once. The trim removed 1 base at V and 4 bases at J, leaving 6 bases unmatched. The CDR3 is 17 residues long. Germline V lookup: CDR1 SGHAT, CDR2 FQNNGV. This TCR derives from a man aged 40-49 years with active or convalescent COVID-19. The sequenced sample was peripheral blood. The genes are TRBV11-2 and TRBJ2-1; 11 bases align to TRBD2. CDR3 protein: CASSLAGTSGRYNEQFF. For the CDR3, the DNA is TGTGCCAGCAGCTTAGCCGGGACTAGCGGACGATACAATGAGCAGTTCTTC. Full variable domain (remainder filled in from reference TRBV11-2 and TRBJ2-1): EAGVAQSPRYKIIEKRQSVAFWCNPISGHATLYWYQQILGQGPKLLIQFQNNGVVDDSQLPKDRFSAERLKGVDSTLKIQPAKLEDSAVYLCASSLAGTSGRYNEQFFGPGTRLTVL.